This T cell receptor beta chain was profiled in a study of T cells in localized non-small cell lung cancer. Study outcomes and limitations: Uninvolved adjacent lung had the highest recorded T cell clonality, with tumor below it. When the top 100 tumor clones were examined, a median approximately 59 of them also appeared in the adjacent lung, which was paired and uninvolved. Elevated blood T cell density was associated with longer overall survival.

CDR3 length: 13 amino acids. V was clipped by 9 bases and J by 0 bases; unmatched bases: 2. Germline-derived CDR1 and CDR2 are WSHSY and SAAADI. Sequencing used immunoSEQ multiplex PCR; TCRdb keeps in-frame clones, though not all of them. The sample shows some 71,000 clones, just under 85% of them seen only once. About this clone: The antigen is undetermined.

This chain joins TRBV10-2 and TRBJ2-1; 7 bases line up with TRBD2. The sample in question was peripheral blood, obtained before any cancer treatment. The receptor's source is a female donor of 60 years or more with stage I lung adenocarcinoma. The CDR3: CASSSGSYNEQFF. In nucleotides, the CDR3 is TGCGCCAGTTCTAGCGGCTCCTACAATGAGCAGTTCTTC.